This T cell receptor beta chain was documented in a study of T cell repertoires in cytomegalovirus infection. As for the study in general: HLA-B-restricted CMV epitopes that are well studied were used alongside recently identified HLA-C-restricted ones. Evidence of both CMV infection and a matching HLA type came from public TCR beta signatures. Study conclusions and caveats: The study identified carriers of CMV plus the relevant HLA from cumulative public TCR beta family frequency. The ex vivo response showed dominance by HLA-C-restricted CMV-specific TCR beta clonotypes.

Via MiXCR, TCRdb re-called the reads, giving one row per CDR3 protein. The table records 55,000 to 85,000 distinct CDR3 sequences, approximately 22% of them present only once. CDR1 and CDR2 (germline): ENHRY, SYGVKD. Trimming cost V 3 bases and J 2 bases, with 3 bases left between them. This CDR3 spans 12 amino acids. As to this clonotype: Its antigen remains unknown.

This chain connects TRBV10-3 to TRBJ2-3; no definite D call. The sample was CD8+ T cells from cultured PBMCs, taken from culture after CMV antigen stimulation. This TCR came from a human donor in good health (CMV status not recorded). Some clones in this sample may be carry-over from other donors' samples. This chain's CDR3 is CAISEITDTQYF. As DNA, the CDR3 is TGTGCCATCAGTGAAATCACAGATACGCAGTATTTT.